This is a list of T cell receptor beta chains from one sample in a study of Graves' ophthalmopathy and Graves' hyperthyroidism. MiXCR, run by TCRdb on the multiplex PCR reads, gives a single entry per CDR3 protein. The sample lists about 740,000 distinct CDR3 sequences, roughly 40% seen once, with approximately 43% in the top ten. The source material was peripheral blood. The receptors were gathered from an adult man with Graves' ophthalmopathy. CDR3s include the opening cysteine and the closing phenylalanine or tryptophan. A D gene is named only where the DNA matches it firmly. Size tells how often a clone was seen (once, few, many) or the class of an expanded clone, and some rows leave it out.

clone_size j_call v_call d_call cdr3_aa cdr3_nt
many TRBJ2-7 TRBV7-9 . CASSRQIGEYEQYF TGTGCCAGCAGCCGACAAATTGGGGAGTACGAGCAGTACTTC
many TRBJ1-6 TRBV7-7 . CASSLALGNRDNSPLHF TGTGCCAGCAGCTTAGCCCTTGGGAACAGAGATAATTCACCCCTCCACTTT
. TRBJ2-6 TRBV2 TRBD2 CASSVGTSGANVLTF TGTGCCAGCAGTGTCGGGACTAGCGGGGCCAACGTCCTGACTTTC
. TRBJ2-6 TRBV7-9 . CASSETQFSGANVLTF TGTGCCAGCAGTGAAACGCAGTTCTCTGGGGCCAACGTCCTGACTTTC
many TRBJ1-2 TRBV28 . CASSFAGSGYTF TGTGCCAGCAGTTTTGCGGGGAGTGGCTACACCTTC
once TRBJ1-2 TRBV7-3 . CASSLTIQADGYTF TGTGCCAGCAGCTTAACCATTCAGGCCGATGGCTACACCTTC
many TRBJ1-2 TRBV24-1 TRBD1 CATSDNQGQFYGYTF TGTGCCACCAGTGATAATCAGGGACAGTTCTATGGCTACACCTTC
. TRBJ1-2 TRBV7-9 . CASSPRGGDRYGHTF TGTGCCAGCAGCCCCCGAGGGGGAGACAGATATGGCCACACCTTC
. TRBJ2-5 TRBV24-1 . CATSDPGLREQFF TGTGCCACCAGTGACCCCGGACTTAGGGAGCAGTTTTTC
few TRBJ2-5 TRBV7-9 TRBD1 CASSDGQGRGETQYF TGTGCCAGCAGCGATGGACAGGGGCGCGGAGAGACCCAGTACTTC
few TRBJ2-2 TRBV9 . CASSVGSGTSTGELFF TGTGCCAGCAGCGTAGGATCCGGGACTTCCACCGGGGAGCTGTTTTTT
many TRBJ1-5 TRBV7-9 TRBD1 CASSLRTGGINQPQHF TGTGCCAGCAGCCTTAGGACAGGGGGTATAAATCAGCCCCAGCATTTT
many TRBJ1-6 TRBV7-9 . CASSRNAGTHNSPLHF TGTGCCAGCAGCCGCAATGCGGGGACCCATAATTCACCCCTCCACTTT
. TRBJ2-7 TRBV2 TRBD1 CASSDTGELYEQYF TGTGCCAGCAGTGACACAGGGGAACTATACGAGCAGTACTTC
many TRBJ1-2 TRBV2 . CASSGDSIPLGYGYTF TGTGCCAGCAGTGGGGACTCAATCCCCTTGGGCTATGGCTACACCTTC
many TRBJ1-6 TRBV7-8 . CASSLSYNSPLHF TGTGCCAGCAGCTTGAGCTATAATTCACCCCTCCACTTT
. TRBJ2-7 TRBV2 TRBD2 CASILRTAGGPYEQYF TGTGCCAGCATCCTGAGGACTGCGGGAGGGCCTTACGAGCAGTACTTC
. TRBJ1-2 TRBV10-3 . CAIRPDPGTRSYTF TGTGCCATCAGGCCCGATCCGGGGACTAGAAGCTACACCTTC
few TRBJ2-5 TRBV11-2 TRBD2 CASRRSGGAFETQYF TGTGCCAGCAGGCGATCCGGGGGGGCTTTTGAGACCCAGTACTTC
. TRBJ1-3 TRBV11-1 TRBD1 CASSTETGVGNTIYF TGTGCCAGCAGCACCGAGACAGGGGTTGGAAACACCATATATTTT